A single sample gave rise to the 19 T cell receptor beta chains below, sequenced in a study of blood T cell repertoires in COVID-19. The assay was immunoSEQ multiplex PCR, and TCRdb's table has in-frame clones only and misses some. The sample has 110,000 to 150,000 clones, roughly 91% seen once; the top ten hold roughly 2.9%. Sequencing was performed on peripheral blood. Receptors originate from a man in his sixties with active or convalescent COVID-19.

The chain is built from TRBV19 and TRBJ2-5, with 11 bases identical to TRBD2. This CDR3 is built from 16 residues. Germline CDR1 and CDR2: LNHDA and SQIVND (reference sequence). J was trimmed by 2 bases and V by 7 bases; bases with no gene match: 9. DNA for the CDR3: TGTGCCAGTACCCGCCGCACTAGCGGGGGACAAGAGACCCAGTACTTC. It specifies CASTRRTSGGQETQYF.

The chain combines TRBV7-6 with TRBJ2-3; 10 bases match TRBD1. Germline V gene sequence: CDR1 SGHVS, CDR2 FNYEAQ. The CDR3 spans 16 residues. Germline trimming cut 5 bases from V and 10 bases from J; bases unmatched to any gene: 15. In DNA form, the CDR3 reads TGTGCCAGCAGCCCCGGCGGGACAGGGGTGGGGAGGGCGCAGTATTTT. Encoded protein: CASSPGGTGVGRAQYF. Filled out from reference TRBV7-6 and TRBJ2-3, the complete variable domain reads GAGVSQSPRYKVTKRGQDVALRCDPISGHVSLYWYRQALGQGPEFLTYFNYEAQQDKSGLPNDRFSAERPEGSISTLTIQRTEQRDSAMYRCASSPGGTGVGRAQYFGPGTRLTVL.

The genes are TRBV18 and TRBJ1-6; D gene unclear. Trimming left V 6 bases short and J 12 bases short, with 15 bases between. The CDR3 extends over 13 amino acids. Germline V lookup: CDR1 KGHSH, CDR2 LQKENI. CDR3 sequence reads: CASSQTPRGPLHF. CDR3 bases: TGTGCCAGCTCTCAAACACCCCGGGGACCCCTCCACTTT.

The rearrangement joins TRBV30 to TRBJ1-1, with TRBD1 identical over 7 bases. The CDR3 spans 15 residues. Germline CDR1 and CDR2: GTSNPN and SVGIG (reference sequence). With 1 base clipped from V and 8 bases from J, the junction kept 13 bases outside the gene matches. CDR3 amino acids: CAWSDPLWDRKEAFF. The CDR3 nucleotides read TGTGCCTGGAGTGACCCCCTCTGGGACAGAAAGGAAGCTTTCTTT.

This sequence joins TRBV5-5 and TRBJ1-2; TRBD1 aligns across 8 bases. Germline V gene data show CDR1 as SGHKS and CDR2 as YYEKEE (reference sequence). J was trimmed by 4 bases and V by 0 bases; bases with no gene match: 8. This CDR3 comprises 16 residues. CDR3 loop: CASSLEQGGTLYGYTF. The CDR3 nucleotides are TGTGCCAGCAGCTTGGAACAGGGGGGCACCCTCTATGGCTACACCTTC.

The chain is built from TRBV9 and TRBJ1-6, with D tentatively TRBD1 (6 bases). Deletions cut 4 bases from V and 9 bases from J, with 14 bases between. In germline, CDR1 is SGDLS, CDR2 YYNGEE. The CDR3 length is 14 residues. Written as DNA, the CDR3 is TGTGCCAGCAGCCTAGGGGGAGGCGTTTCACCCCTCCACTTT. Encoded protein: CASSLGGGVSPLHF.

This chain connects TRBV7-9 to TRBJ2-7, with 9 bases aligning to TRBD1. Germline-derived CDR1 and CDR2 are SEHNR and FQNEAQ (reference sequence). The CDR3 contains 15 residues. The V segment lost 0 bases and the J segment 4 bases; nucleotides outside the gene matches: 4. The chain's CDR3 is CASSLAKGQGYEQYF. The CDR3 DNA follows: TGTGCCAGCAGCTTAGCAAAGGGACAGGGATACGAGCAGTACTTC.

The CDR3 protein is CASSLYGQGGDGYTF. The CDR3, as DNA: TGTGCCAGCAGTTTATATGGCCAGGGAGGGGATGGCTACACCTTC. The V gene is TRBV28, the J gene TRBJ1-2; maybe TRBD1 (5 bases). The V end lost 1 base, the J end lost 6 bases, and 15 bases lay between the germline ends. In germline, CDR1 is MDHEN, CDR2 SYDVKM. CDR3 length: 15 residues.

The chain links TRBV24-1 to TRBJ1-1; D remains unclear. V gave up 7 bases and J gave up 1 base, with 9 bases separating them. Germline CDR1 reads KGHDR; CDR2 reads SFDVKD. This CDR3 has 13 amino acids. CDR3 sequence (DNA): TGTGCCACCAGCCGAGATCCGAACACTGAAGCTTTCTTT. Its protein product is CATSRDPNTEAFF.

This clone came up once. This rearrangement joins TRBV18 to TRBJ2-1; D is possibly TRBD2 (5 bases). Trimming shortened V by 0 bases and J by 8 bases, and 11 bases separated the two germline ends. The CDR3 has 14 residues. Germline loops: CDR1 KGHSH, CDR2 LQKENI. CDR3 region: CASSPPASIDEQFF. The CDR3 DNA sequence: TGTGCCAGCTCACCACCCGCTAGCATCGATGAGCAGTTCTTC.

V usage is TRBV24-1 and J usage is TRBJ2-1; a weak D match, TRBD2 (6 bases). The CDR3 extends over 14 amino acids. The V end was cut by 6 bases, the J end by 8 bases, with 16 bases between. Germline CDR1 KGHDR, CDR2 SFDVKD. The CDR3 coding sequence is TGTGCCACCAGTTTTCCGGGAGCTGGCGATGAGCAGTTCTTC. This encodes CATSFPGAGDEQFF.

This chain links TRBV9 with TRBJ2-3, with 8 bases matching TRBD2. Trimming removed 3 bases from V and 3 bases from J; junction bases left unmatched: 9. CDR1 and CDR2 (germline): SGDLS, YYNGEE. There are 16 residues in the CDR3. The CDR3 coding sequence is TGTGCCAGCAGCGCAAAGGGACTAGTTGGGACAGATACGCAGTATTTT. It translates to CASSAKGLVGTDTQYF.

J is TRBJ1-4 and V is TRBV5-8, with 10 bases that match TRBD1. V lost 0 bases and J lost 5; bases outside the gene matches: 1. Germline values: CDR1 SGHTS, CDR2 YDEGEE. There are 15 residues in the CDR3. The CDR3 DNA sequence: TGTGCCAGCAGCTTGGAGGGACAGGGGAATGAAAAACTGTTTTTT. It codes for CASSLEGQGNEKLFF.

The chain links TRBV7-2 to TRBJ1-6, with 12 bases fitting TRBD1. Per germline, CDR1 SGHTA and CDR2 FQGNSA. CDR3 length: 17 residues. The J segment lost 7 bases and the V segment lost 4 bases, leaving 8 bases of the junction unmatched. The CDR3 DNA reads TGTGCCAGCAGCTGGGACAGGGGGCGCACCCCGAATTCACCCCTCCACTTT. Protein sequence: CASSWDRGRTPNSPLHF.

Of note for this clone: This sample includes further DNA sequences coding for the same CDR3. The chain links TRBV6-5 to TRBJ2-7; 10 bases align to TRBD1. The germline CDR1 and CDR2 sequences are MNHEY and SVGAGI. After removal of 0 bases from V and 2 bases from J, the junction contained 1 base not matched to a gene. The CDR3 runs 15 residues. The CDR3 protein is CASSYSGQGAYEQYF. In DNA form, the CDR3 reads TGTGCCAGCAGTTACTCAGGACAGGGGGCCTACGAGCAGTACTTC.

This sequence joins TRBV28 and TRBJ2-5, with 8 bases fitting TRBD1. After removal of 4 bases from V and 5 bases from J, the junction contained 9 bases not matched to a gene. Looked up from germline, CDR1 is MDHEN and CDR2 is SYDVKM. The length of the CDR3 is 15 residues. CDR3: CASSWPSGGGETQYF. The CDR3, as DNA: TGTGCCAGCAGTTGGCCCTCAGGGGGCGGGGAGACCCAGTACTTC.

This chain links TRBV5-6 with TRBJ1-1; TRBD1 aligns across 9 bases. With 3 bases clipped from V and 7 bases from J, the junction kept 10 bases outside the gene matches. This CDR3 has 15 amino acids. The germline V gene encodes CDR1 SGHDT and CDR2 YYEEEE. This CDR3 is CASSWKYRGPSEAFF. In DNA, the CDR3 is TGTGCCAGCAGCTGGAAGTACAGGGGGCCCAGTGAAGCTTTCTTT.

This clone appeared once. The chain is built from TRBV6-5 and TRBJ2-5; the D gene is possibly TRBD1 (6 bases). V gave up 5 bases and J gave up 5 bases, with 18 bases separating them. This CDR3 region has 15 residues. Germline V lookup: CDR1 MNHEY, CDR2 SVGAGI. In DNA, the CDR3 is TGTGCCAGCAGTATTACAGGGTCCTCGGGGGAGACCCAGTACTTC. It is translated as CASSITGSSGETQYF.

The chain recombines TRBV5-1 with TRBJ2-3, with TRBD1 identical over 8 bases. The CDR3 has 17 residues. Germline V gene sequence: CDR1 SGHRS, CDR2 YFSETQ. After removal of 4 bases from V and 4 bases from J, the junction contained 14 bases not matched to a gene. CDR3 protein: CASSHPRQGKESDTQYF. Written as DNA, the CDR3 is TGCGCCAGCAGCCATCCGCGACAGGGGAAGGAATCAGATACGCAGTATTTT. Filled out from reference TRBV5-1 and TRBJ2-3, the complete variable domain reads KAGVTQTPRYLIKTRGQQVTLSCSPISGHRSVSWYQQTPGQGLQFLFEYFSETQRNKGNFPGRFSGRQFSNSRSEMNVSTLELGDSALYLCASSHPRQGKESDTQYFGPGTRLTVL.